This record covers a single T cell receptor beta chain. Method: immunoSEQ multiplex PCR; TCRdb's copy keeps in-frame clones and lacks some. The top ten hold 0.95% to 1.5% of the sample, which has about 100,000 clones, 90% to 95% seen once. The data originate from a study of T cell changes during pregnancy in multiple sclerosis. Trimming took off 4 bases at V and 0 bases at J, with 13 bases between the two ends. CDR3 length: 16 amino acids. The germline CDR1 and CDR2 sequences are SEHNR and FQNEAQ (reference sequence). The chain couples TRBV7-9 to TRBJ1-3; D not resolved. The receptor's source is a female donor with multiple sclerosis, enrolled in a pregnancy study. Material: peripheral blood, obtained in the second trimester of pregnancy. The CDR3 loop reads CASSSFDFNSGNTIYF. DNA of the CDR3: TGTGCCAGCAGCTCCTTTGACTTTAACTCTGGAAACACCATATATTTT.